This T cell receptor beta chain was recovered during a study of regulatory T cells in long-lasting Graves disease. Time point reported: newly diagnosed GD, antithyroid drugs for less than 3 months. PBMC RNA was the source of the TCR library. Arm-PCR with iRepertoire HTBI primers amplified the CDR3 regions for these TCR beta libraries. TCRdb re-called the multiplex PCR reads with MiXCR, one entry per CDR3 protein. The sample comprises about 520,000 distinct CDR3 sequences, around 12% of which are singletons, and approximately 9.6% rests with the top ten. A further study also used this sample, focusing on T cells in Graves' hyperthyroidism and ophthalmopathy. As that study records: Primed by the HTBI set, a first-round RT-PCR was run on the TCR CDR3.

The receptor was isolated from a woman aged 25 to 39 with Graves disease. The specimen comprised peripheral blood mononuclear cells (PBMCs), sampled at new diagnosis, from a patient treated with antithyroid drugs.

CDR3 in DNA: TGTGCCAGCAGCCCCACTTCCGATGTGGAAGTGGAGCAGTACTTC. As protein: CASSPTSDVEVEQYF. This chain links TRBV7-2 with TRBJ2-7; D remains ambiguous. The V end lost 5 bases, the J end lost 7 bases, and 21 bases lay between the germline ends. Germline loops: CDR1 SGHTA, CDR2 FQGNSA. This CDR3 has 15 residues.